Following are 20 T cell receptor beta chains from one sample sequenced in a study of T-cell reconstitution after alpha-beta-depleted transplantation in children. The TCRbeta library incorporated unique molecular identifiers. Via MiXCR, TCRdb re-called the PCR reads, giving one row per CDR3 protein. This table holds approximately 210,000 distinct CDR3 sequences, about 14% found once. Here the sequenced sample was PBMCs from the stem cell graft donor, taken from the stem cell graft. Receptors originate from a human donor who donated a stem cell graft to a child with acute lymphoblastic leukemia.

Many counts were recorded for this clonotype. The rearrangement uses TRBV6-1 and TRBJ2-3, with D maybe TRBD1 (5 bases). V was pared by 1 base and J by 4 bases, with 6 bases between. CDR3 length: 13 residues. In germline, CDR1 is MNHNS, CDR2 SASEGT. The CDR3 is CASSEGTPDTQYF. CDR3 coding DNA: TGTGCCAGCAGTGAAGGGACACCAGATACGCAGTATTTT.

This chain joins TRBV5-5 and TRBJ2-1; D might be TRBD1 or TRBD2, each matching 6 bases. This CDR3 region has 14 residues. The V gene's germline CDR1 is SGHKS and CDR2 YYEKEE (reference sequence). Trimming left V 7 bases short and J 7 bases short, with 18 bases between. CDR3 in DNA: TGTGCCAGCCGGGGGCACCCCGGCCGAAATGAGCAGTTCTTC. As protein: CASRGHPGRNEQFF.

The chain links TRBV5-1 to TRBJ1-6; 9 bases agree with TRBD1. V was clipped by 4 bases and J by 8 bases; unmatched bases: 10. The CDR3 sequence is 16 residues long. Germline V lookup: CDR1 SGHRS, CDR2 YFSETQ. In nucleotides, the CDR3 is TGCGCCAGCAGCATCGTAACGGGACAGGGCGATTCACCCCTCCACTTT. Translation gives CASSIVTGQGDSPLHF.

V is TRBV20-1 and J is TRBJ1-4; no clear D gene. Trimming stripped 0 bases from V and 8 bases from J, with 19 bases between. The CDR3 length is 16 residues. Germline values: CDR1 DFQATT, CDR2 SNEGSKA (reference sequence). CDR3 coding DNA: TGCAGTGCTAGAGATGATCGTACACGGCTTAGGGAAAAACTGTTTTTT. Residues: CSARDDRTRLREKLFF.

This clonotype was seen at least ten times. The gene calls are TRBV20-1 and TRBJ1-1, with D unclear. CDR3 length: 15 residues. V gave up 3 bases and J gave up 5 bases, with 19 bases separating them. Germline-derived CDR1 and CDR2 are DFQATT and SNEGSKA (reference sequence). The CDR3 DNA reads TGCAGTGCTAGTGGCCAGGATATCAAAGGGACTGAAGCTTTCTTT. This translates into CSASGQDIKGTEAFF.

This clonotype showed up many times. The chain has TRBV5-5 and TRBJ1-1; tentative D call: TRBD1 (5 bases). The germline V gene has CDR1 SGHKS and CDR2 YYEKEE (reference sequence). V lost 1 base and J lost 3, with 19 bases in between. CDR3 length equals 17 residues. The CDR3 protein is CASSLSPTGVTDTEAFF. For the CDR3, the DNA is TGTGCCAGCAGCTTGTCCCCGACGGGGGTAACGGACACTGAAGCTTTCTTT.

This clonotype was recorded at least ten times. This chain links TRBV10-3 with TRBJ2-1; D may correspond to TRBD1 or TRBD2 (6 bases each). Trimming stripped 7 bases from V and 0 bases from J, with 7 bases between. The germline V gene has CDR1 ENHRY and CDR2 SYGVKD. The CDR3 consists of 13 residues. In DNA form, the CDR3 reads TGTGCCATCAAGGGGGGCTCCTACAATGAGCAGTTCTTC. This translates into CAIKGGSYNEQFF.

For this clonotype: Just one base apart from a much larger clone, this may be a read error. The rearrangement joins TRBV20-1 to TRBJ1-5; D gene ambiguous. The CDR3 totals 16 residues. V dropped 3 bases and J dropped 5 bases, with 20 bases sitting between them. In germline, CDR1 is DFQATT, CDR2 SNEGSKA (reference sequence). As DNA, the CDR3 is TGCAGTGCTAGTGAAGGACCGAGCATTCTTGATCAGCCCCAGCATTTT. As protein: CSASEGPSILDQPQHF.

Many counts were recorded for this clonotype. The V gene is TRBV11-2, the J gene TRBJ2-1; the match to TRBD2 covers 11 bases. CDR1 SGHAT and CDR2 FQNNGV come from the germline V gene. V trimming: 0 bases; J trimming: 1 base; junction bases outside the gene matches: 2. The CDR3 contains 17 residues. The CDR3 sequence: CASSLEPSGRSYNEQFF. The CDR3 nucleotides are TGTGCCAGCAGCTTAGAACCTAGCGGGAGGTCCTACAATGAGCAGTTCTTC.

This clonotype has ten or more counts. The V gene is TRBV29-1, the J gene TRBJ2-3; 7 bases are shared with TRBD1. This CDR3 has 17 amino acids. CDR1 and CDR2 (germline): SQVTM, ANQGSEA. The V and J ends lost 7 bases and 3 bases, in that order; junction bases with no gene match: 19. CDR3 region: CSAEDDPGTVGTDTQYF. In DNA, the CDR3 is TGCAGCGCCGAGGATGACCCCGGGACAGTGGGAACAGATACGCAGTATTTT.

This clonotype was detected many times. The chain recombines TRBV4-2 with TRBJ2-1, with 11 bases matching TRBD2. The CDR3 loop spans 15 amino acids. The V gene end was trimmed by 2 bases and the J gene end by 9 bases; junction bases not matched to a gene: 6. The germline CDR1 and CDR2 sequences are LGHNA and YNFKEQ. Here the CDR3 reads CASSQYSGRDGEQFF. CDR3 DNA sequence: TGTGCCAGCAGCCAATATAGCGGGAGGGATGGTGAGCAGTTCTTC.

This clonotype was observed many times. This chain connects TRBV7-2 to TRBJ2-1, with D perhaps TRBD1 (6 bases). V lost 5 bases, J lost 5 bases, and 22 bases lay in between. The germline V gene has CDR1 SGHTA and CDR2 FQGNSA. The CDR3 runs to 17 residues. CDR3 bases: TGTGCCAGCAGCCCAGAGGTTGGGACACTGATAAACAATGAGCAGTTCTTC. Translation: CASSPEVGTLINNEQFF.

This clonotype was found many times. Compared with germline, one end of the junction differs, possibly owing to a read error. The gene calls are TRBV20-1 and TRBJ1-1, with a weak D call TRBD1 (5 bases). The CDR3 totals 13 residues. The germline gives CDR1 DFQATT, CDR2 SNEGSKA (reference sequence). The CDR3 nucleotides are TGCAGTGCTCGAGAAGACAGGAACACTGAAGCTTTCTTT. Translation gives CSAREDRNTEAFF.

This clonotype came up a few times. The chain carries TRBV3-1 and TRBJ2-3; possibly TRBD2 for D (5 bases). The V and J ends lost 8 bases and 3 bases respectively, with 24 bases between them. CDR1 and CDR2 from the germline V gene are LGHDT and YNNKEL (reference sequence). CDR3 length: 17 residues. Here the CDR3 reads CASSQRMRALTTDTQYF. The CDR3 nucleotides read TGTGCCAGCTCCCAAAGGATGAGGGCCCTTACGACAGATACGCAGTATTTT.

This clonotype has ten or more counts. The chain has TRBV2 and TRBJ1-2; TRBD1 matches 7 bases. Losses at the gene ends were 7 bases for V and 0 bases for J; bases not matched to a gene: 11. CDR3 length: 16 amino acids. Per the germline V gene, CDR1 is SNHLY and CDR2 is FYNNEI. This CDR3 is CASTPLGQETNYGYTF. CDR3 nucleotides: TGTGCCAGCACTCCCCTTGGACAGGAGACTAACTATGGCTACACCTTC.

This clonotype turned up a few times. The CDR3 DNA follows: TGTGCCATCAGCGACACTACAGGGCGGTCTGGAAACACCATATATTTT. The encoded protein is CAISDTTGRSGNTIYF. This chain links TRBV10-3 with TRBJ1-3, with D possibly TRBD1 on 6 matching bases. The CDR3 spans 16 residues. The germline CDR1 and CDR2 sequences are ENHRY and SYGVKD. Trimming stripped 6 bases from V and 1 base from J, with 16 bases between.

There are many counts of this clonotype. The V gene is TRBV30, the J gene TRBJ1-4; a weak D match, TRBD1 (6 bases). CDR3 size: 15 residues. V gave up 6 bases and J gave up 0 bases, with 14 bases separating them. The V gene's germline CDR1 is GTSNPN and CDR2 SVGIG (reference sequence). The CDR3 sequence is CACPGQPATNEKLFF. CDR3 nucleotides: TGTGCCTGTCCGGGACAACCTGCAACTAATGAAAAACTGTTTTTT.

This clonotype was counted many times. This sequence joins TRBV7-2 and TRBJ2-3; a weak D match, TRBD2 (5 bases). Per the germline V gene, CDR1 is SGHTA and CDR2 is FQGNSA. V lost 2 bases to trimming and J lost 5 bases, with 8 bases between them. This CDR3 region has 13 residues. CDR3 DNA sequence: TGTGCCAGCAGCTTATACGCGGGAGATACGCAGTATTTT. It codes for CASSLYAGDTQYF.

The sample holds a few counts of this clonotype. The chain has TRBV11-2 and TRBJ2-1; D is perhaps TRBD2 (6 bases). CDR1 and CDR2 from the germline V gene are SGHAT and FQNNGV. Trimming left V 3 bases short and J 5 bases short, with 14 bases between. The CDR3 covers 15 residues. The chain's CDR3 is CASSLRAGWDNEQFF. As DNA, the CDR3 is TGTGCCAGCAGCTTGAGGGCGGGATGGGACAATGAGCAGTTCTTC.

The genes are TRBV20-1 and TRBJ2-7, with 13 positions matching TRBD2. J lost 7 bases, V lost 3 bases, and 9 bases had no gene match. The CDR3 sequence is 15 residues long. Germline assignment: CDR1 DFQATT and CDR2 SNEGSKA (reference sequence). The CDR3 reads CSARGTSGNTREQYF. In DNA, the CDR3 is TGCAGTGCTAGGGGGACTAGCGGGAACACAAGGGAGCAGTACTTC.